The rows below give T cell receptor beta chains drawn from one sample of a study of blood T cell repertoires in COVID-19. Libraries were prepared by immunoSEQ multiplex PCR; TCRdb keeps only in-frame clonotypes and omits some of them. The sample lists under 200,000 clones, around 83% occurring once. Sequencing was carried out using peripheral blood. Receptor source: a woman aged 65 to 85 who had recovered from COVID-19. Both conserved end residues are part of each CDR3. The D gene is left open where the match is weak. The listing skips clone size in some rows; elsewhere it reads once, few, many or a size class.

-,TRBJ2-5,TRBV11-2,-,TGTGCCAGCAGCTTAGGCTCTAGCACGAAGACCCAGTACTTC,CASSLGSSTKTQYF
TRBD1,TRBJ2-1,TRBV9,-,TGTGCCAGCAGCGTGACAGGGTATGGCGATGAGCAGTTCTTC,CASSVTGYGDEQFF
-,TRBJ1-2,TRBV5-1,-,TGCGCCAGCAGCCGGGGGGCCGGGGGGCAGGCCTATGGCTACACCTTC,CASSRGAGGQAYGYTF
-,TRBJ2-7,TRBV6-5,once,TGTGCCAGCAGGGGATTGTTCGGGCGGGAAAAGTACTTC,CASRGLFGREKYF
-,TRBJ2-3,TRBV12-3/TRBV12-4,-,TGTGCCAGCAGTTTATCCGGCGGGGATACGCAGTATTTT,CASSLSGGDTQYF
-,TRBJ1-1,TRBV5-1,-,TGCGCCAGCAGCGCCTGGGCGGGGCAGGAAGCTTTCTTT,CASSAWAGQEAFF
-,TRBJ2-6,TRBV24-1,-,TGTGCCACCAGTGATTTGGGCCACAGGGTGTCTGGGGCCAACGTCCTGACTTTC,CATSDLGHRVSGANVLTF
-,TRBJ2-5,TRBV5-4,-,TGTGCCAGCAGCTTTGTGGGTGCATACGGGACAAAGCAAGAGACCCAGTACTTC,CASSFVGAYGTKQETQYF
TRBD2,TRBJ2-1,TRBV9,-,TGTGCCAGCAGCGTGGCGAGCGGGGGTTACAATGAGCAGTTCTTC,CASSVASGGYNEQFF
-,TRBJ1-3,TRBV7-2,few,TGTGCCAGCAGCCCACAACAGGGCTTGGGAAACACCATATATTTT,CASSPQQGLGNTIYF
-,TRBJ1-1,TRBV25-1,-,TGTGCCAGCAGTGAAGGGGGGAGGAACACTGAAGCTTTCTTT,CASSEGGRNTEAFF
-,TRBJ1-3,TRBV30,-,TGTGCCTGGAGTGGGACGGGGGGTCGAAACACCATATATTTT,CAWSGTGGRNTIYF
-,TRBJ2-5,TRBV5-5,-,TGTGCCAGCAGCTCTCGGACTAATCAAGAGACCCAGTACTTC,CASSSRTNQETQYF
-,TRBJ2-1,TRBV20-1,-,TGCAGTGCTAGTCTTCGTTACCACCCATGGGGGGGGCTAACCTACAATGAGCAGTTCTTC,CSASLRYHPWGGLTYNEQFF
-,TRBJ2-5,TRBV6-4,-,TGTGCCAGCAGTGCCCCCGATAGCGGCCCCCAAGAGACCCAGTACTTC,CASSAPDSGPQETQYF
-,TRBJ2-5,TRBV29-1,-,TGCAGCGTTGTAGGTCCGGGGGAGACCCAGTACTTC,CSVVGPGETQYF
-,TRBJ1-2,TRBV27,few,TGTGCCAGCAGTGTTTTCGGCGGTGGCTACACCTTC,CASSVFGGGYTF
-,TRBJ2-4,TRBV28,-,TGTGCCAGCAGACCCGAATTACTTCTGTCAATCAGGGGAGGGGAAAACATTCAGTACTTC,CASRPELLLSIRGGENIQYF
-,TRBJ1-2,TRBV5-1,-,TGCGCCAGCAGCTTGGGCCCCATCCGGGCCGCGGGGGACTATGGCTACACCTTC,CASSLGPIRAAGDYGYTF
-,TRBJ1-1,TRBV27,-,TGTGCCAGCAGTTTCTCGGTGGAGACTGAAGCTTTCTTT,CASSFSVETEAFF
-,TRBJ1-1,TRBV9,few,TGTGCCAGCACCAAGTGGGCAGCCACCATGAACACTGAAGCTTTCTTT,CASTKWAATMNTEAFF
TRBD2,TRBJ2-2,TRBV25-1,-,TGTGCCAGCAGCGCTCCGGGACTAGCGGGTCGGAGGGAGCTGTTTTTT,CASSAPGLAGRRELFF
TRBD2,TRBJ2-7,TRBV24-1,-,TGTGCCACCAGTGACCCCGGGGGGGGGCAGTACTTC,CATSDPGGGQYF
TRBD2,TRBJ2-3,TRBV4-1,-,TGCGCCAGCAGCCAAGGGGCAGCGGGGGCTACCACAGATACGCAGTATTTT,CASSQGAAGATTDTQYF
-,TRBJ1-2,TRBV14,-,TGTGCCAGCAGCCCGCGGACTGCCTCGGGCTACACCTTC,CASSPRTASGYTF
-,TRBJ2-5,TRBV19,few,TGTGCCAGTAGTCCCCAGGGGATCCTGGGGGAGACCCAGTACTTC,CASSPQGILGETQYF
-,TRBJ2-3,TRBV6-5,-,TGTGCCAGCAGTCACAGTCCAGATACGCAGTATTTT,CASSHSPDTQYF
-,TRBJ2-7,TRBV7-8,few,TGTGCCAGCAGCCCCCGGTTGGCCTACGAGCAGTACTTC,CASSPRLAYEQYF
TRBD1,TRBJ2-5,TRBV30,-,TGTGCCTGGCAGGGACAGGGGAAAGAGACCCAGTACTTC,CAWQGQGKETQYF
TRBD1,TRBJ2-7,TRBV30,-,TGTGCCTGGGGGGCCAACAGGGGGGCCCGCTCGGACTTC,CAWGANRGARSDF
-,TRBJ2-4,TRBV30,-,TGTGCCTGGAGTCTAACGGGGGCCAAAAACATTCAGTACTTC,CAWSLTGAKNIQYF
TRBD2,TRBJ2-3,TRBV20-1,-,TGCAGGCCGGGGGGTACGCAGTATTTT,CRPGGTQYF
TRBD2,TRBJ2-1,TRBV6-4,-,TGTGCCAGCCCGCCCTTGGGGCGGGGGAGGAGCTCCTACAATGAGCAGTTCTTC,CASPPLGRGRSSYNEQFF
TRBD1,TRBJ2-1,TRBV6-5,-,TGTGCCAGCAGTTACCCCCGACAGGGTCTGGGGAATGAGCAGTTCTTC,CASSYPRQGLGNEQFF
TRBD2,TRBJ2-1,TRBV6-1,few,TGTGCCAGCACCTACCTAGCGGGGCCGGATGAGCAGTTCTTC,CASTYLAGPDEQFF
-,TRBJ1-2,TRBV7-6,-,TGTGCCAGCAGCGAACGCCTCCTCTCCTACTTC,CASSERLLSYF
-,TRBJ1-1,TRBV7-2,-,TGTGCCAGCAGCGTAAGACTCAGCAGTGAAGCTTTCTTT,CASSVRLSSEAFF
-,TRBJ2-3,TRBV4-2,-,TGTGCCAGCAGCGATTTGGGAGTGCTCACAGATACGCAGTATTTT,CASSDLGVLTDTQYF